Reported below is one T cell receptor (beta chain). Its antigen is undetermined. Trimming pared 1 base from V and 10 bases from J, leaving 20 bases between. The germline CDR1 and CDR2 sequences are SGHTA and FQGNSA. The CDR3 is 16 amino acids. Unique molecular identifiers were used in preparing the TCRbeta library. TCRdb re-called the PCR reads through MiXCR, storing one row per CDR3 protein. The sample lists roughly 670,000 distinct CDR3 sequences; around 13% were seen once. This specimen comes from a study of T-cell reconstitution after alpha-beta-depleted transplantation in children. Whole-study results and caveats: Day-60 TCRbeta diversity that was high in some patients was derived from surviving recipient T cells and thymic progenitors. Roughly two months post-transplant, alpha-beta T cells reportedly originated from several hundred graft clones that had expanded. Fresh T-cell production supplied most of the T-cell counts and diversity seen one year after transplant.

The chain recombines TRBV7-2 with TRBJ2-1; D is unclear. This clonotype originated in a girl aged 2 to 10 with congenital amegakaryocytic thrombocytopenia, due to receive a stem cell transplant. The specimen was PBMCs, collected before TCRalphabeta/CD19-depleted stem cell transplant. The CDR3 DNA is TGTGCCAGCAGCTTAGTTTTCGGTACCGTTCCCCGGGAGCAGTTCTTC. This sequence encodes CASSLVFGTVPREQFF.